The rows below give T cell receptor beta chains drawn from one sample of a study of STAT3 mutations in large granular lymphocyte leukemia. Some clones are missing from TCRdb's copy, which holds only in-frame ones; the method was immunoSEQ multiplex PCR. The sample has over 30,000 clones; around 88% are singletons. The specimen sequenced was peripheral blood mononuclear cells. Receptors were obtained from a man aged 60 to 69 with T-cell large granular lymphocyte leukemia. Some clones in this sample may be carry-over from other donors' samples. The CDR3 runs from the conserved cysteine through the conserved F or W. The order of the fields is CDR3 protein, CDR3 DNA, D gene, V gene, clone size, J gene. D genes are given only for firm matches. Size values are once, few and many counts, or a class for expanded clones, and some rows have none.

CAWSPRLAGAPFF,TGTGCCTGGTCCCCCCGGCTAGCGGGAGCCCCTTTCTTC,TRBD2,TRBV30,NA,TRBJ2-7
CASSPPGLPETQYF,TGTGCCAGCTCACCCCCAGGACTTCCAGAGACCCAGTACTTC,NA,TRBV18,NA,TRBJ2-5
CASTSGGSGNTIYF,TGTGCCAGCACCAGCGGAGGCTCTGGAAACACCATATATTTT,NA,TRBV6-5,NA,TRBJ1-3
CAWSTLGEKLFF,TGTGCCTGGAGTACCCTAGGGGAAAAACTGTTTTTT,NA,TRBV30,NA,TRBJ1-4
CTALGTGELFF,TGCACCGCCCTTGGCACCGGGGAGCTGTTTTTT,NA,TRBV20-1,NA,TRBJ2-2
CASSWDRIYEQYF,TGTGCCAGCAGCTGGGACAGAATCTACGAGCAGTACTTC,TRBD1,TRBV5-4,NA,TRBJ2-7
CASTRQGKNTEAFF,TGCGCCAGCACACGACAGGGAAAGAACACTGAAGCTTTCTTT,TRBD1,TRBV5-1,NA,TRBJ1-1
CSVEDPGTGYEQYF,TGCAGCGTTGAAGACCCCGGGACAGGGTACGAGCAGTACTTC,TRBD1,TRBV29-1,NA,TRBJ2-7
CASSFPGLAGGGEQYF,TGTGCCAGCAGCTTCCCCGGGCTAGCGGGAGGGGGCGAGCAGTACTTC,TRBD2,TRBV11-2,NA,TRBJ2-7
CASSLGTSGSGTYEQYF,TGTGCCAGCAGCTTAGGGACTAGCGGGAGTGGGACCTACGAGCAGTACTTC,TRBD2,TRBV7-9,NA,TRBJ2-7
CASTRGGDGEQFF,TGTGCCAGTACCAGGGGAGGGGATGGGGAGCAGTTCTTC,NA,TRBV19,NA,TRBJ2-1
CSVRDSSQETQYF,TGCAGCGTTCGGGACAGCAGTCAAGAGACCCAGTACTTC,TRBD1,TRBV29-1,NA,TRBJ2-5
CASSLGRTAAIPTDTQYF,TGTGCCAGCAGCTTAGGAAGGACAGCGGCCATACCCACAGATACGCAGTATTTT,NA,TRBV7-2,NA,TRBJ2-3
CASSVADGRPYGYTF,TGTGCCAGCAGCGTAGCTGACGGACGGCCTTATGGCTACACCTTC,NA,TRBV9,NA,TRBJ1-2
CASSSLPETQYF,TGTGCCAGCAGCTCCTTGCCGGAGACCCAGTACTTC,NA,TRBV11-2,NA,TRBJ2-5
CASKTGAQNTEAFF,TGCGCCAGCAAGACAGGGGCCCAGAACACTGAAGCTTTCTTT,TRBD1,TRBV5-1,NA,TRBJ1-1
CAWSVRGQASNQPQHF,TGTGCCTGGAGTGTACGGGGTCAGGCTAGCAATCAGCCCCAGCATTTT,NA,TRBV30,NA,TRBJ1-5
CASSPGDQETQYF,TGCGCCAGCAGTCCGGGAGACCAAGAGACCCAGTACTTC,NA,TRBV5-1,NA,TRBJ2-5
CASSPRQGASGQPQHF,TGTGCCAGCAGTCCCCGGCAGGGGGCGTCCGGTCAGCCCCAGCATTTT,TRBD1,TRBV6-6,NA,TRBJ1-5
CASSVDWVTTGYNQPQHF,TGTGCCAGCAGCGTAGATTGGGTGACGACAGGCTACAATCAGCCCCAGCATTTT,NA,TRBV9,NA,TRBJ1-5
CASSQSRTGNSGNTIYF,TGTGCCAGCAGCCAATCACGGACGGGCAACTCTGGAAACACCATATATTTT,NA,TRBV4-2,NA,TRBJ1-3
CASSSVRLGNTGELFF,TGTGCCAGCAGCTCAGTAAGGCTAGGGAACACCGGGGAGCTGTTTTTT,NA,TRBV11-2,NA,TRBJ2-2
CASSPSGTGTDTQYF,TGTGCCAGCAGCCCCTCCGGGACAGGGACAGATACGCAGTATTTT,TRBD1,TRBV5-4,NA,TRBJ2-3
CASSVTSGLNTGELFF,TGTGCCAGCAGCGTGACTAGCGGACTCAACACCGGGGAGCTGTTTTTT,TRBD2,TRBV7-2,NA,TRBJ2-2
CASMGGAVDEQFF,TGTGCCAGCATGGGGGGGGCGGTGGATGAGCAGTTCTTC,NA,TRBV2,NA,TRBJ2-1
CASSLQLAGDDEQFF,TGTGCCAGCAGCTTACAACTAGCGGGAGACGATGAGCAGTTCTTC,TRBD2,TRBV7-2,NA,TRBJ2-1
CASSSQLAGSTEAFF,TGCGCCAGCAGCTCCCAATTGGCGGGGTCTACTGAAGCTTTCTTT,NA,TRBV5-1,NA,TRBJ1-1
CASSLPKETQYF,TGTGCCAGCAGCTTACCAAAAGAGACCCAGTACTTC,NA,TRBV5-4,NA,TRBJ2-5
CASSPQVAQRKTQYF,TGTGCCAGCAGTCCCCAGGTGGCTCAACGAAAGACCCAGTACTTC,NA,TRBV6-6,few,TRBJ2-5
CASSEVYTEAFF,TGTGCCAGCAGTGAAGTGTACACTGAAGCTTTCTTT,NA,TRBV2,few,TRBJ1-1
CASSPDYSLDQPQHF,TGTGCCAGCTCACCAGATTACTCATTGGATCAGCCCCAGCATTTT,NA,TRBV18,NA,TRBJ1-5
CASTPQQGRGYGYTF,TGCGCCAGCACCCCCCAACAGGGACGGGGTTATGGCTACACCTTC,NA,TRBV5-1,NA,TRBJ1-2
CASSQDPGSLTHVEQFF,TGTGCCAGCAGCCAAGATCCCGGGAGTCTTACCCACGTTGAGCAGTTCTTC,NA,TRBV14,NA,TRBJ2-1
CASSTSATGTGELFF,TGTGCCAGCTCAACATCGGCCACAGGGACCGGGGAGCTGTTTTTT,NA,TRBV18,NA,TRBJ2-2
CATSREGVGAEQFF,TGTGCCACCAGCAGAGAAGGTGTCGGAGCGGAGCAGTTCTTC,NA,TRBV15,NA,TRBJ2-1
CAWSNEGLGGQPQHF,TGTGCCTGGAGTAATGAGGGTCTTGGGGGTCAGCCCCAGCATTTT,NA,TRBV30,NA,TRBJ1-5
CASSLGLAGVGSYEQYF,TGTGCCAGCAGCTTGGGGCTAGCGGGAGTGGGGTCCTACGAGCAGTACTTC,TRBD2,TRBV5-4,NA,TRBJ2-7
CASSLGGRDTEAFF,TGTGCCAGCAGCTTAGGGGGCAGGGACACTGAAGCTTTCTTT,TRBD1,TRBV5-8,NA,TRBJ1-1
CASSLDGASSGANVLTF,TGTGCCAGCAGCTTGGACGGGGCCAGCTCTGGGGCCAACGTCCTGACTTTC,NA,TRBV5-4,NA,TRBJ2-6
CASSPGLDSYEQYF,TGTGCCAGCTCACCCGGACTAGACTCCTACGAGCAGTACTTC,TRBD2,TRBV18,NA,TRBJ2-7
CASSLALYQETQYF,TGCGCCAGCAGCTTGGCGTTGTACCAAGAGACCCAGTACTTC,NA,TRBV5-1,NA,TRBJ2-5
CAWTYRDREEVGYTF,TGTGCCTGGACCTACCGGGACAGGGAGGAGGTGGGCTACACCTTC,TRBD1,TRBV30,NA,TRBJ1-2
CASSLVGSSYEQYF,TGCGCCAGCAGCTTGGTGGGGAGCTCCTACGAGCAGTACTTC,NA,TRBV5-1,once,TRBJ2-7
CAWSTWEPGEQFF,TGTGCCTGGAGTACATGGGAGCCCGGTGAGCAGTTCTTC,NA,TRBV30,NA,TRBJ2-1
CASSFSGPGAYNEQFF,TGTGCCAGCAGCTTTAGTGGGCCCGGGGCCTACAATGAGCAGTTCTTC,NA,TRBV5-6,NA,TRBJ2-1
CASSPTWTSGSRTSGANVLTF,TGCGCCAGCAGCCCAACCTGGACTAGCGGGAGCAGGACCTCTGGGGCCAACGTCCTGACTTTC,TRBD2,TRBV5-1,once,TRBJ2-6
CASSEGQVGFDEQFF,TGTGCCAGCAGCGAGGGTCAGGTGGGGTTCGATGAGCAGTTCTTC,NA,TRBV9,once,TRBJ2-1